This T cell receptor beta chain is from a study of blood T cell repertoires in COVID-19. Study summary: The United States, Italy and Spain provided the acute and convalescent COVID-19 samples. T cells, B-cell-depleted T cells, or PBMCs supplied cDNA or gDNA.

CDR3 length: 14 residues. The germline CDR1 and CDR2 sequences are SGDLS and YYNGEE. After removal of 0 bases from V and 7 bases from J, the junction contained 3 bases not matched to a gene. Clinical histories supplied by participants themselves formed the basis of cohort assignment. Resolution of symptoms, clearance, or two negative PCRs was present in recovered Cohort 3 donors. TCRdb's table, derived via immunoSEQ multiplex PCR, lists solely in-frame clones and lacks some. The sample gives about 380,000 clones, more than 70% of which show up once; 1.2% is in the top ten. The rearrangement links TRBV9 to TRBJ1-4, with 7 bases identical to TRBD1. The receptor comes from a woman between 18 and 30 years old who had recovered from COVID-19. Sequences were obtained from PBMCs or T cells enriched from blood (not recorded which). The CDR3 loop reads CASSVAGGGEKLFF. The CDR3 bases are TGTGCCAGCAGCGTAGCAGGGGGAGGTGAAAAACTGTTTTTT.